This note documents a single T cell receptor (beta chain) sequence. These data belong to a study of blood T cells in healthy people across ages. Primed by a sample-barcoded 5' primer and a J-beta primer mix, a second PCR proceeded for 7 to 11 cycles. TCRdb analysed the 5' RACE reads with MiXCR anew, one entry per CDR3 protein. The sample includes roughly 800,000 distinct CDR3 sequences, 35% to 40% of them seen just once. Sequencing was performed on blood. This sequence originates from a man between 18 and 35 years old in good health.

The CDR3 reads CASSSQTGKETQYF. The DNA of the CDR3 is TGTGCCAGCAGCTCGCAGACAGGGAAAGAGACCCAGTACTTC. The chain is built from TRBV7-9 and TRBJ2-5; 7 bases are shared with TRBD1. Germline CDR1 and CDR2: SEHNR and FQNEAQ (reference sequence). CDR3 length equals 14 residues. The V and J ends lost 4 bases and 3 bases, in that order; junction bases with no gene match: 5.